The 19 T cell receptor beta chains given below trace back to one sample, sequenced in a study of T cell repertoires in cytomegalovirus infection. Each CDR3 protein is one row after TCRdb ran MiXCR on the reads. The sample consists of roughly 340,000 distinct CDR3 sequences, 25% to 30% of them appearing once. These receptors' antigens are unknown. Sequenced here: cultured PBMCs, sampled from culture after CMV antigen stimulation. These receptors all come from a human donor in good health (CMV status not recorded). Some clones in this sample may be carry-over from other donors' samples.

The V gene is TRBV28, the J gene TRBJ1-2, with TRBD1 as a possible D gene (6 bases). CDR1 is MDHEN, CDR2 SYDVKM, per germline. This CDR3 is 15 amino acids long. V dropped 6 bases and J dropped 7 bases, with 21 bases sitting between them. The CDR3, as DNA: TGTGCCAGCAGAAACGCAGGGGAGGGGAAAGCTGGCTACACCTTC. Its protein product is CASRNAGEGKAGYTF.

The rearrangement links TRBV20-1 to TRBJ1-2, with 10 bases fitting TRBD1. There are 15 residues in the CDR3. The ends lost 1 base at V and 4 bases at J; junction bases unmatched: 6. Per the germline V gene, CDR1 is DFQATT and CDR2 is SNEGSKA (reference sequence). Here the CDR3 reads CSARGRDRGIYGYTF. The CDR3 nucleotides read TGCAGTGCTAGAGGGAGGGACAGGGGTATCTATGGCTACACCTTC.

The chain links TRBV20-1 to TRBJ1-5, with D possibly TRBD1 on 5 matching bases. The ends were cut back, 1 base at V and 0 bases at J, with 7 bases in the middle. Germline V gene sequence: CDR1 DFQATT, CDR2 SNEGSKA (reference sequence). The CDR3 has 14 amino acids. CDR3 sequence: CSARGGHSNQPQHF. The CDR3 DNA is TGCAGTGCTAGAGGCGGACATAGCAATCAGCCCCAGCATTTT.

This clonotype was seen a handful of times. The rearrangement links TRBV12-5 to TRBJ2-1, with 9 nucleotides matching TRBD1. The length of the CDR3 is 15 residues. J gave up 3 bases and V 7 bases, and 7 bases lay outside the gene matches. Germline CDR1 and CDR2: LGHNT and FRNRAP. The CDR3 sequence: CASVGTGRFYNEQFF. Here the CDR3 DNA reads TGTGCTAGTGTTGGGACAGGGAGATTCTACAATGAGCAGTTCTTC.

This clonotype has just a few counts. The J gene is TRBJ1-4, the V gene TRBV27; 8 bases match TRBD1. CDR3 length: 15 amino acids. Germline V gene sequence: CDR1 MNHEY, CDR2 SMNVEV (reference sequence). The trim removed 2 bases at V and 5 bases at J, leaving 4 bases unmatched. The CDR3 loop is CASSLGTGRNEKLFF. The CDR3 nucleotides read TGTGCCAGCAGTTTAGGGACAGGAAGAAATGAAAAACTGTTTTTT.

This clonotype was recorded a few times. This chain connects TRBV7-2 to TRBJ2-2; TRBD2 might be the D (5 bases). Germline V gives CDR1 SGHTA, CDR2 FQGNSA. The CDR3 length is 15 residues. The germline V and J ends were trimmed by 1 base and 6 bases, with 12 bases remaining between them. The CDR3 DNA sequence: TGTGCCAGCAGCTTAGATTATCTGCGGGCCGGGGAGCTGTTTTTT. Its translation: CASSLDYLRAGELFF. The full variable domain, completed using reference TRBV7-2 and TRBJ2-2, is GAGVSQSPSNKVTEKGKDVELRCDPISGHTALYWYRQSLGQGLEFLIYFQGNSAPDKSGLPSDRFSAERTGGSVSTLTIQRTQQEDSAVYLCASSLDYLRAGELFFGEGSRLTVL.

This chain links TRBV4-2 with TRBJ1-2; D ambiguous. V lost 1 base, J lost 3 bases, and 6 bases lay in between. The CDR3 is 13 residues long. The germline CDR1 and CDR2 sequences are LGHNA and YNFKEQ. The CDR3 loop reads CASSQVMDYGYTF. DNA of the CDR3: TGTGCCAGCAGCCAAGTAATGGACTATGGCTACACCTTC.

This clonotype has more than one count but fewer than ten. The chain couples TRBV20-1 to TRBJ2-5, with TRBD1 identical over 9 bases. The J segment lost 2 bases and the V segment lost 0 bases, leaving 4 bases of the junction unmatched. Germline V gene sequence: CDR1 DFQATT, CDR2 SNEGSKA (reference sequence). CDR3 length: 15 residues. The CDR3: CSAREADRGQETQYF. As DNA, the CDR3 is TGCAGTGCTAGAGAGGCGGACAGGGGTCAAGAGACCCAGTACTTC.

This clonotype was found once. The CDR3 loop reads CASSPNSRQDPQETQYF. The CDR3 DNA is TGTGCCAGCAGCCCCAATTCGCGGCAGGACCCCCAAGAGACCCAGTACTTC. The rearrangement uses TRBV7-3 and TRBJ2-5; D is uncertain. V lost 5 bases, J lost 1 base, and 20 bases lay in between. Germline V gene sequence: CDR1 SGHTA, CDR2 FQGTGA. The CDR3 is made up of 17 amino acids.

The gene calls are TRBV5-4 and TRBJ2-3, with 10 bases matching TRBD2. Germline V gene data show CDR1 as SGHNT and CDR2 as YYREEE (reference sequence). Trimming took 4 bases from V and 0 from J; bases not matched to a gene: 8. CDR3 size: 17 residues. Here the CDR3 reads CASSARAGGQSTDTQYF. The CDR3 DNA reads as TGTGCCAGCAGCGCGAGAGCGGGGGGGCAAAGCACAGATACGCAGTATTTT.

The chain links TRBV6-2 or TRBV6-3 to TRBJ2-1; D call uncertain. Germline assignment: CDR1 MNHEY and CDR2 SVGEGT. CDR3 length: 14 amino acids. Trimming shortened V by 1 base and J by 4 bases, and 8 bases separated the two germline ends. The DNA of the CDR3 is TGTGCCAGCAGTTACTTGACCCCATACAATGAGCAGTTCTTC. Encoded protein: CASSYLTPYNEQFF.

This chain links TRBV6-5 with TRBJ1-2, with D unresolved. The CDR3 loop spans 11 amino acids. Trimming shortened V by 6 bases and J by 5 bases, and 7 bases separated the two germline ends. In germline, CDR1 is MNHEY, CDR2 SVGAGI. The CDR3: CASRSGYGYTF. The CDR3 nucleotides read TGTGCCAGCAGGTCCGGGTATGGCTACACCTTC.

As to this clonotype: It may be a read error: a sequence one base away is much more abundant. The chain employs TRBV7-9 and TRBJ1-1, with TRBD1 as a possible D gene (5 bases). Per germline, CDR1 SEHNR and CDR2 FQNEAQ (reference sequence). The length of the CDR3 is 15 residues. CDR3 sequence reads: CPSSLDTGPNTEAFF. The CDR3 DNA is TGTCCCAGCAGCTTAGATACAGGCCCGAACACTGAAGCTTTCTTT.

This clonotype was counted only a few times. The rearrangement uses TRBV20-1 and TRBJ1-1; perhaps TRBD1 as D (5 bases). The length of the CDR3 is 15 residues. Trimming shortened V by 0 bases and J by 3 bases, and 14 bases separated the two germline ends. Germline CDR1 DFQATT, CDR2 SNEGSKA (reference sequence). CDR3: CSARDWRVGDTEAFF. CDR3 sequence (DNA): TGCAGTGCTAGAGATTGGAGGGTGGGGGACACTGAAGCTTTCTTT.

The chain has TRBV6-5 and TRBJ1-1; 7 bases fit TRBD1. Germline CDR1 is MNHEY and CDR2 is SVGAGI. Germline trimming cut 5 bases from V and 4 bases from J; bases unmatched to any gene: 7. This CDR3 has 14 residues. CDR3: CASSQYSGGTEAFF. CDR3 nucleotides: TGTGCCAGCAGTCAATACTCAGGGGGCACTGAAGCTTTCTTT.

The chain recombines TRBV19 with TRBJ1-5; 11 bases agree with TRBD1. The junction had 4 bases not matched to a gene; V was cut back by 6 bases and J by 6 bases. Looked up from germline, CDR1 is LNHDA and CDR2 is SQIVND (reference sequence). The CDR3 has 14 amino acids. The CDR3 coding sequence is TGTGCCAGTAGGGGACAGGGGGGCAGTCAGCCCCAGCATTTT. Translated, it gives CASRGQGGSQPQHF.

This chain links TRBV7-2 with TRBJ1-1; 8 bases are a match to TRBD1. V dropped 4 bases and J dropped 5; count of bases not matched to a gene: 15. The CDR3 sequence is 17 residues long. Per the germline V gene, CDR1 is SGHTA and CDR2 is FQGNSA. As DNA, the CDR3 is TGTGCCAGCAGCTCAAGACAGGGGTATACCCTTTCGACTGAAGCTTTCTTT. Encoded protein: CASSSRQGYTLSTEAFF.

In this sample, this clonotype turned up a few times. This rearrangement joins TRBV7-6 to TRBJ2-1; 13 nucleotides match TRBD2. Germline trimming cut 2 bases from V and 2 bases from J; bases unmatched to any gene: 12. The CDR3 contains 20 residues. Germline loops: CDR1 SGHVS, CDR2 FNYEAQ. CDR3 nucleotide sequence: TGTGCCAGCAGCTTAATTTGGACTGGGACTAGCGGGGATACCTACAATGAGCAGTTCTTC. Encoded protein: CASSLIWTGTSGDTYNEQFF.

The chain employs TRBV7-9 and TRBJ2-4; possible D gene TRBD2, 5 bases. V was shortened by 4 bases and J by 8 bases, with 18 bases between the two germline ends. The CDR3 runs to 15 residues. CDR1 SEHNR and CDR2 FQNEAQ come from the germline V gene (reference sequence). CDR3 sequence: CASSYEGLQTDIQYF. The CDR3 nucleotides read TGTGCCAGCAGCTATGAAGGACTCCAGACGGACATTCAGTACTTC. The full variable domain, rest sourced from reference TRBV7-9 and TRBJ2-4, is DTGVSQNPRHKITKRGQNVTFRCDPISEHNRLYWYRQTLGQGPEFLTYFQNEAQLEKSRLLSDRFSAERPKGSFSTLEIQRTEQGDSAMYLCASSYEGLQTDIQYFGAGTRLSVL.